This record looks at one T cell receptor beta chain sequence and its context. The target antigen is unknown. Using its own MiXCR run on the RT-PCR reads, TCRdb lists one record per CDR3 protein. The table records about 650,000 distinct CDR3 sequences, 15% to 18% of them present only once. The sample belongs to a study of response to subunit inactivated influenza vaccine. General study points: T cells newly recruited by each seasonal influenza vaccination are few, the authors suggested.

The specimen was PBMCs from blood, collected 12 days after vaccination. The origin of this receptor is a man aged 50-59 years who received an inactivated influenza vaccine.

This CDR3 reads CSARLAGKTSTDTQYF. CDR3 coding DNA: TGCAGTGCCCGACTAGCGGGGAAAACTAGCACAGATACGCAGTATTTT. V usage is TRBV20-1 and J usage is TRBJ2-3; 11 bases align to TRBD2. Germline trimming cut 6 bases from V and 0 bases from J; bases unmatched to any gene: 8. Germline-derived CDR1 and CDR2 are DFQATT and SNEGSKA (reference sequence). This CDR3 region has 16 residues.